Listed below are T cell receptor beta chains from one sample, sequenced in a study of cytomegalovirus exposure and HLA in healthy donors. The method was immunoSEQ multiplex PCR; TCRdb's version includes in-frame clones alone and lacks a portion of them. The sample lists 100,000 or so clones, 65% to 80% seen once, with 10% in the top ten. Sequenced material: PBMCs. These receptors all stem from a man in his thirties or forties in good health and CMV-seropositive. Each CDR3 is given with its conserved first and last residue. Each record gives: V gene, CDR3 length, clone size, J gene, D gene, CDR3 DNA, CDR3 protein. D genes are given only for firm matches. A row's size may be missing; if present it is once, few, many or a size class.

v_call: TRBV4-2
cdr3_length: 14
clone_size: NA
j_call: TRBJ2-2
d_call: NA
cdr3_nt: TGTGCCAGCAGCCAAGAATTGAGCCACCGGGAGCTGTTTTTT
cdr3_aa: CASSQELSHRELFF

v_call: TRBV4-1
cdr3_length: 13
clone_size: few
j_call: TRBJ1-1
d_call: NA
cdr3_nt: TGCGCCAGCAGCCTACCACAGGGATCTGAAGCTTTCTTT
cdr3_aa: CASSLPQGSEAFF

v_call: TRBV5-1
cdr3_length: 16
clone_size: NA
j_call: TRBJ1-5
d_call: TRBD1
cdr3_nt: TGCGCCAGCAGCTTGGGGGGGACAGGGCTCAATCAGCCCCAGCATTTT
cdr3_aa: CASSLGGTGLNQPQHF

v_call: TRBV7-9
cdr3_length: 15
clone_size: once
j_call: TRBJ2-2
d_call: NA
cdr3_nt: TGTGCCAGCAGCTTGTGGGAAGGGGTATCCGGGGAGCTGTTTTTT
cdr3_aa: CASSLWEGVSGELFF

v_call: TRBV4-2
cdr3_length: 16
clone_size: few
j_call: TRBJ2-6
d_call: NA
cdr3_nt: TGTGCCAGCAGCCAAGATGCGGTCTCTGGGGCCAACGTCCTGACTTTC
cdr3_aa: CASSQDAVSGANVLTF

v_call: TRBV27
cdr3_length: 15
clone_size: NA
j_call: TRBJ2-5
d_call: TRBD2
cdr3_nt: TGTGCCAGCAGTTCCCTTCTGACTAGCGGGGAGACCCAGTACTTC
cdr3_aa: CASSSLLTSGETQYF

v_call: TRBV30
cdr3_length: 14
clone_size: NA
j_call: TRBJ2-1
d_call: NA
cdr3_nt: TGTGCCTGGAGTACGCTCCGGGGGTCCAATGAGCAGTTCTTC
cdr3_aa: CAWSTLRGSNEQFF

v_call: TRBV5-1
cdr3_length: 14
clone_size: few
j_call: TRBJ2-7
d_call: TRBD1
cdr3_nt: TGCGCCAGCAGCAAGGGACAGGGGTTGGGCGAGCAGTACTTC
cdr3_aa: CASSKGQGLGEQYF

v_call: TRBV5-4
cdr3_length: 12
clone_size: NA
j_call: TRBJ2-5
d_call: TRBD2
cdr3_nt: TGTGCCAGCAGCTCTCGGGAGGGGACCCAGTACTTC
cdr3_aa: CASSSREGTQYF

v_call: TRBV2
cdr3_length: 14
clone_size: NA
j_call: TRBJ1-1
d_call: TRBD1
cdr3_nt: TGTGCCAGCCACCTAGGGACAGGGACCACTGAAGCTTTCTTT
cdr3_aa: CASHLGTGTTEAFF

v_call: TRBV2
cdr3_length: 13
clone_size: once
j_call: TRBJ2-2
d_call: NA
cdr3_nt: TGTGCCAGCAGTACGACTAACACCGGGGAGCTGTTTTTT
cdr3_aa: CASSTTNTGELFF

v_call: TRBV27
cdr3_length: 16
clone_size: once
j_call: TRBJ2-1
d_call: TRBD2
cdr3_nt: TGTGCCAGCAGCTCCGGGACTAGCGGGCTATACAATGAGCAGTTCTTC
cdr3_aa: CASSSGTSGLYNEQFF

v_call: TRBV7-2
cdr3_length: 12
clone_size: NA
j_call: TRBJ2-3
d_call: TRBD2
cdr3_nt: TGTGCCAGCAGAACTAGCGGGGGTACAAAGTATTTT
cdr3_aa: CASRTSGGTKYF

v_call: TRBV9
cdr3_length: 16
clone_size: NA
j_call: TRBJ1-6
d_call: NA
cdr3_nt: TGTGCCAGCAGCGTAGTTCCGAGCTCCTATAATTCACCCCTCCACTTT
cdr3_aa: CASSVVPSSYNSPLHF

v_call: TRBV7-9
cdr3_length: 17
clone_size: NA
j_call: TRBJ1-1
d_call: NA
cdr3_nt: TGTGCCAGCAGCTTAGGGAGCGGGGCCTGGAAGAACACTGAAGCTTTCTTT
cdr3_aa: CASSLGSGAWKNTEAFF

v_call: TRBV7-2
cdr3_length: 13
clone_size: NA
j_call: TRBJ2-7
d_call: NA
cdr3_nt: TGTGCCAGCAGCACACCACAGGGCTACGAGCAGTACTTC
cdr3_aa: CASSTPQGYEQYF

v_call: TRBV28
cdr3_length: 16
clone_size: NA
j_call: TRBJ1-4
d_call: TRBD1
cdr3_nt: TGTGCCAGCAACCAACAGGGACAGGGGATTAATGAAAAACTGTTTTTT
cdr3_aa: CASNQQGQGINEKLFF

v_call: TRBV6-5
cdr3_length: 16
clone_size: NA
j_call: TRBJ1-3
d_call: NA
cdr3_nt: TGTGCCAGCAGTTCTGCGGGACTTTTCACTGGAAACACCATATATTTT
cdr3_aa: CASSSAGLFTGNTIYF

v_call: TRBV10-3
cdr3_length: 15
clone_size: NA
j_call: TRBJ2-7
d_call: NA
cdr3_nt: TGTGCCATCAGTGAGATGAACGCGCGAGGTAACGAGCAGTACTTC
cdr3_aa: CAISEMNARGNEQYF

v_call: TRBV5-1
cdr3_length: 14
clone_size: NA
j_call: TRBJ1-2
d_call: TRBD1
cdr3_nt: TGCGCCAGCAGCAACCCGACAGGGTTCGGTGGCTACACCTTC
cdr3_aa: CASSNPTGFGGYTF

v_call: TRBV4-1
cdr3_length: 16
clone_size: NA
j_call: TRBJ2-3
d_call: NA
cdr3_nt: TGCGCCAGCAGCGGACGGGGATTATTGGGCACAGATACGCAGTATTTT
cdr3_aa: CASSGRGLLGTDTQYF

v_call: TRBV7-9
cdr3_length: 14
clone_size: NA
j_call: TRBJ1-1
d_call: NA
cdr3_nt: TGTGCCAGCAGCTTAACAGGGTTGAACACTGAAGCTTTCTTT
cdr3_aa: CASSLTGLNTEAFF

v_call: TRBV4-1
cdr3_length: 18
clone_size: NA
j_call: TRBJ2-3
d_call: NA
cdr3_nt: TGCGCCAGCAGCCAAGATCCGGCAGGGTGGTTGGGCACAGATACGCAGTATTTT
cdr3_aa: CASSQDPAGWLGTDTQYF

v_call: TRBV4-2
cdr3_length: 16
clone_size: NA
j_call: TRBJ2-3
d_call: NA
cdr3_nt: TGTGCCAGCAGCAAAACTCCCGGGGGGCGGGCAGATACGCAGTATTTT
cdr3_aa: CASSKTPGGRADTQYF

v_call: TRBV28
cdr3_length: 13
clone_size: NA
j_call: TRBJ2-7
d_call: NA
cdr3_nt: TGTGCCAGCAGTCCCGTAGACTCCTACGAGCAGTACTTC
cdr3_aa: CASSPVDSYEQYF

v_call: TRBV10-3
cdr3_length: 12
clone_size: NA
j_call: TRBJ2-1
d_call: NA
cdr3_nt: TGTGCCATCAGTGAGTCCGGGAATGAGCAGTTCTTC
cdr3_aa: CAISESGNEQFF

v_call: TRBV5-1
cdr3_length: 13
clone_size: NA
j_call: TRBJ2-7
d_call: TRBD1
cdr3_nt: TGCGCCAGCAGCTTTTCAGGGGGCTACGAGCAGTACTTC
cdr3_aa: CASSFSGGYEQYF

v_call: TRBV7-9
cdr3_length: 15
clone_size: NA
j_call: TRBJ1-4
d_call: TRBD1
cdr3_nt: TGTGCCAGCAGCACAAACAGGGGGTCGAATGAAAAACTGTTTTTT
cdr3_aa: CASSTNRGSNEKLFF

v_call: TRBV11-2
cdr3_length: 13
clone_size: NA
j_call: TRBJ1-1
d_call: NA
cdr3_nt: TGTGCCAGCAGCTTAGACAGAAGTACTGAAGCTTTCTTT
cdr3_aa: CASSLDRSTEAFF